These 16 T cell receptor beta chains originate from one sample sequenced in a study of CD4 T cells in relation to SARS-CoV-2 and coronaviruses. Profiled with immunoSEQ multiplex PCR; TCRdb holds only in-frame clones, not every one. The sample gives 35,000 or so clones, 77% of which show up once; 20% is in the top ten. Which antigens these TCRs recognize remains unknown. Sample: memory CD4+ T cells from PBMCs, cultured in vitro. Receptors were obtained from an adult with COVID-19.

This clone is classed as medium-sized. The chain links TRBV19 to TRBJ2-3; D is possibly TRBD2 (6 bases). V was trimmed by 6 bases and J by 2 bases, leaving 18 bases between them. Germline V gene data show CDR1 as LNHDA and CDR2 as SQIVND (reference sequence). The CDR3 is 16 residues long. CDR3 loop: CASRDTGLSNTDTQYF. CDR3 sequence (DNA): TGTGCCAGTAGGGACACGGGACTCTCGAACACAGATACGCAGTATTTT.

The CDR3 is CASSSSGSTDTQYF. The CDR3 bases are TGTGCCAGTAGTTCTAGCGGGAGCACAGATACGCAGTATTTT. The chain links TRBV19 to TRBJ2-3; the match to TRBD2 covers 8 bases. V shed 5 bases, J shed 0 bases, and the junction held 1 base outside the gene matches. CDR3 length: 14 amino acids. Germline CDR1 reads LNHDA; CDR2 reads SQIVND (reference sequence).

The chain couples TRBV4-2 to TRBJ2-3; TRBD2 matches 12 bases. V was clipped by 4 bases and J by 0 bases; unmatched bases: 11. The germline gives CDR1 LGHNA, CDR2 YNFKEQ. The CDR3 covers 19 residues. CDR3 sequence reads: CASSPLTSGRSSSTDTQYF. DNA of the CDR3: TGTGCCAGCAGCCCCCTCACTAGCGGGAGGAGTTCTAGCACAGATACGCAGTATTTT.

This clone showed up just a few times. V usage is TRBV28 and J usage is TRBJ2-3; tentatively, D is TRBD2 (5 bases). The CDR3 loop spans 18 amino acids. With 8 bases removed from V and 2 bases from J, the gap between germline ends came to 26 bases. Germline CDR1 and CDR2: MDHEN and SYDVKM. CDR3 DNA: TGTGCCAGCCGTCGATTAAAAGGGAGTGGGGTTACCACAGATACGCAGTATTTT. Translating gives CASRRLKGSGVTTDTQYF.

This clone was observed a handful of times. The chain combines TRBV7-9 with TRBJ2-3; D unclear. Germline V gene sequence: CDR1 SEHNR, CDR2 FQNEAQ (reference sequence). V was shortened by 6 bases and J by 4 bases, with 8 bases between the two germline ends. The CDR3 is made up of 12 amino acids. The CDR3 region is CASRWTADTQYF. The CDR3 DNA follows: TGTGCCAGCAGATGGACGGCAGATACGCAGTATTTT.

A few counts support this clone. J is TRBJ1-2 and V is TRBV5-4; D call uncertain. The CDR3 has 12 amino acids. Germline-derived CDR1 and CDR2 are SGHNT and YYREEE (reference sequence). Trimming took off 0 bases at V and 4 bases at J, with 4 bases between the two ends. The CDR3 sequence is CASSLGVYGYTF. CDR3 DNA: TGTGCCAGCAGCTTGGGGGTCTATGGCTACACCTTC.

The CDR3 loop is CASRTDSYNEQFF. In DNA form, the CDR3 reads TGTGCCAGTCGGACGGACTCCTACAATGAGCAGTTCTTC. This chain connects TRBV28 to TRBJ2-1, with D uncertain. V was trimmed by 9 bases and J by 0 bases, leaving 9 bases between them. Germline V gene lookup returns CDR1 MDHEN and CDR2 SYDVKM. The CDR3 runs 13 residues. Filled out from reference TRBV28 and TRBJ2-1, the complete variable domain reads DVKVTQSSRYLVKRTGEKVFLECVQDMDHENMFWYRQDPGLGLRLIYFSYDVKMKEKGDIPEGYSVSREKKERFSLILESASTNQTSMYLCASRTDSYNEQFFGPGTRLTVL.

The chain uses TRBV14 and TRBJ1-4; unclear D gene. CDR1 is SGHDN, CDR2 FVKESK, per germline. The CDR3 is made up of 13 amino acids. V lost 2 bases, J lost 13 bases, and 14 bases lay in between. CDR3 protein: CASSQRWDLGLFF. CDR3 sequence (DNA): TGTGCCAGCAGCCAAAGATGGGATCTAGGACTGTTTTTT.

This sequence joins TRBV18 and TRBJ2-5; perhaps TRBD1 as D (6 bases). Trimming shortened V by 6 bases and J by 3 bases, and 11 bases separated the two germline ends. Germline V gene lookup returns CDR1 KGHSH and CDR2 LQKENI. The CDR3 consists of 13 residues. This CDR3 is CASSKDRKETQYF. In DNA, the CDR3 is TGTGCCAGCTCCAAGGACAGAAAAGAGACCCAGTACTTC.

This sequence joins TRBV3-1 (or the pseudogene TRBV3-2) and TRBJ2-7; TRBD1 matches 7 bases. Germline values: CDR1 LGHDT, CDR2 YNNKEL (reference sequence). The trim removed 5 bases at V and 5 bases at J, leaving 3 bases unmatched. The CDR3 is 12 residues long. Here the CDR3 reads CASSLTGNEQYF. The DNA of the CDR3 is TGTGCCAGCAGCTTGACAGGGAACGAGCAGTACTTC.

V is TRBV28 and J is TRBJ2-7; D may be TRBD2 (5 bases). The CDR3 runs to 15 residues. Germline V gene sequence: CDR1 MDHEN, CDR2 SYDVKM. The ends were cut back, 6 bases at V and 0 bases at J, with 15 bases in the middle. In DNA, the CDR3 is TGTGCCAGCAGCTGGACCCGGGATTACTCCTACGAGCAGTACTTC. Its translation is CASSWTRDYSYEQYF.

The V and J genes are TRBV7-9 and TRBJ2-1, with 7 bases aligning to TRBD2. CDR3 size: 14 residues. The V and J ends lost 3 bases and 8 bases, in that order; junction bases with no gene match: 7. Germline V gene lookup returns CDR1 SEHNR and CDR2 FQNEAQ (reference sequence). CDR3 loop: CASSFGGSPDEQFF. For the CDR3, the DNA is TGTGCCAGCAGCTTTGGCGGGAGTCCGGATGAGCAGTTCTTC.

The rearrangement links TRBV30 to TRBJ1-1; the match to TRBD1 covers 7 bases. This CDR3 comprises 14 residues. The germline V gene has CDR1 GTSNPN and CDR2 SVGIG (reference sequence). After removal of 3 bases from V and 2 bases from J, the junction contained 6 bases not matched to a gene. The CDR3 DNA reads TGTGCCTGGAGGGACCAGGGGGGAAACACTGAAGCTTTCTTT. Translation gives CAWRDQGGNTEAFF.

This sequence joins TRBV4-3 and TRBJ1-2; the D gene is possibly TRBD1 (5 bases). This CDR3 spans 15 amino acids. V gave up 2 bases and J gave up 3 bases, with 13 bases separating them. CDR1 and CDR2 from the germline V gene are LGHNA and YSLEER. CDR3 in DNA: TGCGCCAGCAGCCAAATTCTATCAGGGCACTATGGCTACACCTTC. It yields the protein CASSQILSGHYGYTF.

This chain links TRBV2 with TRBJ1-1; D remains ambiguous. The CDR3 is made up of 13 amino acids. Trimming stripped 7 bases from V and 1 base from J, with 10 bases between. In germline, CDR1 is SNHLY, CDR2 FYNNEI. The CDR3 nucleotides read TGTGCCAGCAAATTACAGACGAACACTGAAGCTTTCTTT. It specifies CASKLQTNTEAFF.

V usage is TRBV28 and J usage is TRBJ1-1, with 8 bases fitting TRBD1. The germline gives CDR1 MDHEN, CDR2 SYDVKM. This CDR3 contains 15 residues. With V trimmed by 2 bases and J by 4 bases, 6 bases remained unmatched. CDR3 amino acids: CASSLQGAGGTEAFF. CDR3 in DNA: TGTGCCAGCAGTTTACAGGGGGCTGGGGGCACTGAAGCTTTCTTT.